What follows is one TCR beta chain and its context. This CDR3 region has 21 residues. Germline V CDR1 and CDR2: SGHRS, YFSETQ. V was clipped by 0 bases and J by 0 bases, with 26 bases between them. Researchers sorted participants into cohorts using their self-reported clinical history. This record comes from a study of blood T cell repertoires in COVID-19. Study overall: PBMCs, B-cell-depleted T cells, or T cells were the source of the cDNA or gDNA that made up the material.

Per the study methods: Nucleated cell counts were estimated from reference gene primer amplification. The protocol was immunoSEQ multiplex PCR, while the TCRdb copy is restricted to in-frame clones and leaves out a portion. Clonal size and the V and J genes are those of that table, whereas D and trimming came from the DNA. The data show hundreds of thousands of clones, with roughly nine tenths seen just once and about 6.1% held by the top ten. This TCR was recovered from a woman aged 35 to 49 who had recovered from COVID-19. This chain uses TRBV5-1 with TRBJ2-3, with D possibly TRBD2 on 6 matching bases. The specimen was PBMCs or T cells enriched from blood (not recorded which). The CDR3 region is CASSLVGFPSAQRGSTDTQYF. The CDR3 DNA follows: TGCGCCAGCAGCTTGGTTGGGTTCCCTAGCGCCCAAAGGGGTAGCACAGATACGCAGTATTTT.